This entry is about one T cell receptor (beta chain). Its antigen is currently not known. No per-base quality is available; no much larger clone lies one base away. Counted from cysteine to phenylalanine, this CDR3 has 17 amino acids. The kept DNA is CDR3 alone, 51 bases in frame from the first base. CDR1 and CDR2 are drawn from the germline V gene (reference sequence): LGHDT, YNNKEL. V is cut back by 1 base and J by 4 bases, with 9 bases in the junction unmatched. The data derive from a study of blood T cell repertoires in COVID-19 (TCRdb year 2020). Context from the whole study: Recovered participants in ImmuneRACE Cohort 3 were defined as having two consecutive negative NP/OP PCR tests, clearance from a healthcare professional, or resolution of symptoms. The collaborator samples originated in the United States, Italy and Spain and spanned the acute and convalescent phases of COVID-19. The material from the prospective study consisted of cDNA or gDNA derived from T cells, B-cell-depleted T cells, or PBMCs. Deeply sampled blood TCRbeta repertoires from subjects exposed to, actively infected with, or recovered from COVID-19 were included in the dataset. The repertoires were released in a freely available public database meant as a resource for research on the immune response to SARS-CoV-2. Samples were obtained from the ongoing ImmuneRACE study (first 160 participants) and from over 1,000 subjects provided by 6 global collaborators. A de-identified subject ID, COVID-19 status, age in years and sex were almost always included in the sample metadata. HLA class I and class II types, where available, came from metadata supplied by the sample provider rather than from assay-based typing. On the study overall, not on this receptor specifically: How much clinical and demographic metadata was included differed by source and by participant, and the metadata was provided uncurated.

TCRbeta CDR3 regions were amplified from genomic DNA by means of the immunoSEQ Assay, a bias-controlled multiplex PCR. As for the original processing: Within the assay, amplification of reference gene primers was used to estimate how many nucleated cells each sample contained. Sequence reads were collapsed and filtered to measure the absolute abundance of every unique TCRbeta CDR3 rearrangement. Productive Simpson clonality was computed per sample as the square root of Simpson's diversity index over productive rearrangements. This is the immuneACCESS table as TCRdb keeps it, with only in-frame sequences that have V and J called. A part of the clones is gone; compared with another copy, unresolved V genes explain less than half, and the rest is unexplained. V, J and clone size were drawn from that table, and D and trimming were deduced from the DNA. This sample gives roughly 340,000 clones in total; approximately 87% of them show up just once. Together, the top ten hold around 1.9% of the sample.

Participants in the prospective study were enrolled through a virtual design, were aged roughly 18 to 100 years, and lived in some 24 United States geographic areas. To assign participants to cohorts, the prospective study relied on clinical history that participants themselves reported in a screening survey and a study questionnaire. Each participant in the prospective study had whole blood, serum and a nasopharyngeal or oropharyngeal swab collected by mobile phlebotomists. Prospective study participants could optionally give additional blood draws and questionnaires over an approximately 2-month period. Prospective study blood samples were shipped either frozen or at room temperature before DNA extraction.

The chain uses TRBV3-1 (or the pseudogene TRBV3-2) and TRBJ1-2; TRBD1 aligns with 10 central bases. The receptor was derived from a man aged 35 to 55 in a cohort exposed to, infected with or recovered from COVID-19 (not recorded which). The material sequenced was PBMCs or T cells enriched from blood (not recorded which). The CDR3 region has the sequence CASSQGYRTGGGYGYTF. The sequence in DNA is TGTGCCAGCAGCCAAGGGTATAGGACAGGGGGGGGCTATGGCTACACCTTC.